The entry below gives a single T cell receptor beta chain sequence along with its context. Its antigen is currently unknown. Time point in this sample: approximately 11-day in vitro stimulation with candidate neoantigen peptide 7. A no-peptide control culture served as baseline for clone fold changes. Sequencing used immunoSEQ multiplex PCR; TCRdb keeps in-frame clones, though not all of them. The sample has 7,500 to 10,000 clones; 88% are singletons. The CDR3 has 15 residues. The trim removed 4 bases at V and 0 bases at J, leaving 3 bases unmatched. Per the germline V gene, CDR1 is KGHSH and CDR2 is LQKENI. The data stem from a study of PD-1 blockade in mismatch repair-deficient tumors. Across the study: All were previously treated, progressing patients with around eleven mismatch repair-deficient cancer types.

The TCR comes from an adult with mismatch repair-deficient cancer. The chain uses TRBV18 and TRBJ1-1; 9 bases match TRBD1. Sample: cells cultured in vitro, taken from a patient treated with pembrolizumab. This CDR3 is CASSRGTGMNTEAFF. CDR3 coding DNA: TGTGCCAGCTCACGTGGGACAGGGATGAACACTGAAGCTTTCTTT.